The clone carrying this T cell receptor beta chain was recorded only once. The germline V and J ends were trimmed by 6 bases and 0 bases, with 12 bases remaining between them. This CDR3 region has 14 residues. Germline V gene lookup returns CDR1 SGHRS and CDR2 YFSETQ. Some clones are missing from TCRdb's copy, which holds only in-frame ones; the method was immunoSEQ multiplex PCR. The table has about 38,000 clones, roughly 82% seen once; the top ten hold about 8%. The data were taken from a study of OX40 agonist ivuxolimab in advanced cancers. The clonotype originates from an adult with an advanced solid tumor such as melanoma, head and neck, liver or kidney cancer. The sequenced sample was CD4+ or CD8+ T cells sorted from blood, obtained in a trial of the OX40 agonist ivuxolimab. The chain links TRBV5-1 to TRBJ1-1; TRBD1 might be the D (5 bases). CDR3 residues: CASTRGLMNTEAFF. CDR3 in DNA: TGCGCCAGCACCCGGGGACTGATGAACACTGAAGCTTTCTTT.